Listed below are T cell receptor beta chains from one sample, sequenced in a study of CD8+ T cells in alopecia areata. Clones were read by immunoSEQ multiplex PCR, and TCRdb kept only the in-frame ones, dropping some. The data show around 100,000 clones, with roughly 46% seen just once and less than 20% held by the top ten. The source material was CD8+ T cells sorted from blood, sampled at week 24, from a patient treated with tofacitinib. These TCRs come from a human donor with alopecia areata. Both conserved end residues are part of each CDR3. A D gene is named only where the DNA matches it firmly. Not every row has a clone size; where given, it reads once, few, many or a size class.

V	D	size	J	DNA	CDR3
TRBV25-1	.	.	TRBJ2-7	TGTGCCAGCAGTGAGGACCCAAACGAGCAGTACTTC	CASSEDPNEQYF
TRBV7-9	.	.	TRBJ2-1	TGTGCCAGCAGCGACCCGGACAATCCTGCCTACAATGAGCAGTTCTTC	CASSDPDNPAYNEQFF
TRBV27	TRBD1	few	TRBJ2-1	TGTGCCAGCAGTCTTGGACAGGGCGATGAGCAGTTCTTC	CASSLGQGDEQFF
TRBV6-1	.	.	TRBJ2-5	TGTGCCAGCAGTGAGTACCCCGAGACCCAGTACTTC	CASSEYPETQYF
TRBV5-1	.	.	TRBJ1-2	TGCGCCAGCGGGCGGGGAGATGACGGCTACACCTTC	CASGRGDDGYTF
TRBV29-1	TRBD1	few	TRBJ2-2	TGCAGCGGAACAGGGGGCGCCATCGGGGAGCTGTTTTTT	CSGTGGAIGELFF
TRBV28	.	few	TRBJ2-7	TGTGCCAGCAGTTTAAGGAGGTACGAGCAGTACTTC	CASSLRRYEQYF
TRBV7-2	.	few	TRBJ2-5	TGTGCCAGCAGCTTAGTGGTCCGTGGGAGACAGGACCAAGAGACCCAGTACTTC	CASSLVVRGRQDQETQYF
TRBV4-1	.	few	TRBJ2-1	TGCGCCAGCAGCCCTGGAGGTCACAATGAGCAGTTCTTC	CASSPGGHNEQFF
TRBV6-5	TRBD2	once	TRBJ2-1	TGTGCCAGCAGTTACTCGTCTAGCGGGAATGAGCAGTTCTTC	CASSYSSSGNEQFF
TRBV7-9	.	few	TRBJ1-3	TGTGCCAGCAGCTTAGTCCAACCGGGACGAAACACCATATATTTT	CASSLVQPGRNTIYF
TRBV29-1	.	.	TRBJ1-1	TGCAGCGGCCGGTCAGGGAACACTGAAGCTTTCTTT	CSGRSGNTEAFF
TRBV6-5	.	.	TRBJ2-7	TGTGCCAGCATGCGGGACTACGAGCAGTACTTC	CASMRDYEQYF
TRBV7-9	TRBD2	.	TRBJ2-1	TGTGCCAGCAGTGTAGCGGGAGGGCCCAATGAGCAGTTCTTC	CASSVAGGPNEQFF
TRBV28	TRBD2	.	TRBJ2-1	TGTGCCAGCTATGGACCGCCTCTAGCGGAGCGATACAATGAGCAGTTCTTC	CASYGPPLAERYNEQFF
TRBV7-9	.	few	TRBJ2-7	TGTGCCAGCAGCGTATCTCCAGGGACCTACGAGCAGTACTTC	CASSVSPGTYEQYF
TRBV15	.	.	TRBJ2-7	TGTGCCACCAGCAGGGATACCGGGCCCCCCTACGAGCAGTACTTC	CATSRDTGPPYEQYF
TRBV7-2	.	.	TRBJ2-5	TGTGCCAGCAGCCCCTCGCCCCTAGGGGTGACCCAGTACTTC	CASSPSPLGVTQYF
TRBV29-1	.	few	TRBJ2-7	TGCAGCGTCGGGACGGGCGACCGGGACGAGCAGTACTTC	CSVGTGDRDEQYF
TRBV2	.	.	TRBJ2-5	TGTGCCAGCAGTGAACTGGGCGGACGGGAGACCCAGTACTTC	CASSELGGRETQYF
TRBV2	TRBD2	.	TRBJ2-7	TGTGCCAGCTGTGACGGACTAGCGAACAACTACGAGCAGTACTTC	CASCDGLANNYEQYF
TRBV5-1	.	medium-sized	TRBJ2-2	TGCGCCAGCAGCTTGCTGCCGGGATACACCGGGGAGCTGTTTTTT	CASSLLPGYTGELFF
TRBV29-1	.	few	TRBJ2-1	TGCAGCGTACGGGGTGGGACGCTAATGTCCTACAATGAGCAGTTCTTC	CSVRGGTLMSYNEQFF
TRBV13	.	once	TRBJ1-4	TGTGCCAGCAGCCGAAGGGGGAACGATGAAAAACTGTTTTTT	CASSRRGNDEKLFF
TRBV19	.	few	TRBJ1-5	TGTGCCAGTAGTATAGATCCAATCACTCACGGGGGCAATCAGCCCCAGCATTTT	CASSIDPITHGGNQPQHF
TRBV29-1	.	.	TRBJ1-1	TGCAGCGGCCTCGGACGGTTGAACACTGAAGCTTTCTTT	CSGLGRLNTEAFF
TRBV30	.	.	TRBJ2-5	TGTGCCTGGAGTGACCCGGTGGGTCTATGGGGAGAGACCCAGTACTTC	CAWSDPVGLWGETQYF
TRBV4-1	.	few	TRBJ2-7	TGCGCCAGCAGCCAAGGACGGGGATCCCGCTCCTACGAGCAGTACTTC	CASSQGRGSRSYEQYF
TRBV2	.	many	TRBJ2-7	TGTGCCAGCGGTAGACATCGATACGAGCAGTACTTC	CASGRHRYEQYF
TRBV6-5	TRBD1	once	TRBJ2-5	TGTGCCAGCAGTTACATGGGACAGGGGAAAGAGACCCAGTACTTC	CASSYMGQGKETQYF
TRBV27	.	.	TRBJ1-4	TGTGCCAGCAGGGGAATGGGGGGAAAACTGTTTTTT	CASRGMGGKLFF
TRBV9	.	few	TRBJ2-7	TGTGCCAGCAGCGTAGGGTACGGCTCCTACGAGCAGTACTTC	CASSVGYGSYEQYF
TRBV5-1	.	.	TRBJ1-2	TGCGCCAGCAGCTTGGAAGGAGGCTCCTATGGCTACACCTTC	CASSLEGGSYGYTF
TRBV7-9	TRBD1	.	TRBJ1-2	TGTGCCAGCCAGGGCCAGGGCAGGGGGACTGCGAACTATGGCTACACCTTC	CASQGQGRGTANYGYTF
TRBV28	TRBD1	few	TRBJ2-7	TGTGCCAGCAGCCCGACAGGGGGCGTCTACGAGCAGTACTTC	CASSPTGGVYEQYF
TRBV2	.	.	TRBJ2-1	TGTGCCTACGCTGGGTCGTCCTACAATGAGCAGTTCTTC	CAYAGSSYNEQFF
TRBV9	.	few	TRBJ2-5	TGTGCCAGCAGCTCAACAGGGTTTCAAGAGACCCAGTACTTC	CASSSTGFQETQYF
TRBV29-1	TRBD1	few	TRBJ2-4	TGCAGCGTTGAAGGGTTGACAGGGGGCGCCCCCTTTACCCACTTC	CSVEGLTGGAPFTHF
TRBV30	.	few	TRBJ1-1	TGTGCCTGGAGTGTATGGGGGCAGGGCCGCACTGAAGCTTTCTTT	CAWSVWGQGRTEAFF
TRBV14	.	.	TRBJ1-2	TGTGCCAGCAGCCAAGATCCAGGGTTCGACTACACCTTC	CASSQDPGFDYTF